What follows are 4 T cell receptor beta chains derived from one specimen sequenced in a study of T cell responses to AZD1222 COVID-19 vaccine. TCRdb keeps only in-frame clones here, not all; method: immunoSEQ multiplex PCR. Among 95,000 to 150,000 clones, 92% were seen once, and the ten largest hold about 1.5%. Sequenced here: peripheral blood, sampled on day 0 of AZD1222 vaccination. The receptors were gathered from an adult in good health.

The gene calls are TRBV4-1 and TRBJ1-2, with D tentatively TRBD1 (5 bases). Germline CDR1 reads MGHRA; CDR2 reads YSYEKL. The CDR3 runs 15 residues. V gave up 0 bases and J gave up 4 bases, with 12 bases separating them. CDR3 residues: CASSQEAGQGYGYTF. The DNA for the CDR3 is TGCGCCAGCAGCCAAGAGGCGGGGCAGGGCTATGGCTACACCTTC.

The chain has TRBV7-2 and TRBJ1-2; 8 bases map to TRBD1. The germline CDR1 and CDR2 sequences are SGHTA and FQGNSA. The CDR3 totals 15 residues. Trimming removed 5 bases from V and 6 bases from J; junction bases left unmatched: 11. As DNA, the CDR3 is TGTGCCAGCAGCAAGGGACAGGTGGGCTTCCATGGCTACACCTTC. This encodes CASSKGQVGFHGYTF. The complete variable domain, with remaining parts taken from reference TRBV7-2 and TRBJ1-2, reads GAGVSQSPSNKVTEKGKDVELRCDPISGHTALYWYRQSLGQGLEFLIYFQGNSAPDKSGLPSDRFSAERTGGSVSTLTIQRTQQEDSAVYLCASSKGQVGFHGYTFGSGTRLTVV.

The chain has TRBV18 and TRBJ2-7; D is possibly TRBD2 (5 bases). Germline V gene lookup returns CDR1 KGHSH and CDR2 LQKENI. CDR3 length equals 14 residues. V shed 3 bases and J shed 3 bases, with 12 bases lying between them. The CDR3 spells CASSPGSAGYEQYF. CDR3 nucleotides: TGTGCCAGCTCACCGGGCTCGGCGGGCTACGAGCAGTACTTC.

The chain joins TRBV28 to TRBJ2-3; D remains ambiguous. Per germline, CDR1 MDHEN and CDR2 SYDVKM. CDR3 length equals 13 residues. V was trimmed by 4 bases and J by 2 bases, leaving 7 bases between them. CDR3 sequence: CASSSPATDTQYF. The DNA of the CDR3 is TGTGCCAGCAGTTCCCCAGCCACAGATACGCAGTATTTT.